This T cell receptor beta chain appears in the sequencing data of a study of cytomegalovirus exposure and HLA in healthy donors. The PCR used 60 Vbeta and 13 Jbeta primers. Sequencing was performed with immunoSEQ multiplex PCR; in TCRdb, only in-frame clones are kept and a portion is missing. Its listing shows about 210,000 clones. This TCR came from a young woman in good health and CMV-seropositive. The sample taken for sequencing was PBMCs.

CDR3 sequence reads: CASSPKLAGYSSYEQYF. As DNA, the CDR3 is TGTGCCAGCTCACCAAAACTAGCGGGCTATAGCTCCTACGAGCAGTACTTC. This chain links TRBV18 with TRBJ2-7; TRBD2 matches at 9 bases. With 2 bases clipped from V and 0 bases from J, the junction kept 8 bases outside the gene matches. The CDR3 runs 17 residues. CDR1 is KGHSH, CDR2 LQKENI, per germline.